This T cell receptor beta chain was profiled in a study of cytotoxic CD8 clonotypes in ibrutinib-treated CLL. Study-level points and caveats: Clonality, elevated at ibrutinib response, dropped back toward baseline at progression.

TCR beta libraries used roughly 2 micrograms of DNA from cryopreserved PBMCs. Germline values: CDR1 SGDLS, CDR2 YYNGEE. The germline V and J ends were trimmed by 0 bases and 1 base, with 11 bases remaining between them. The CDR3 loop spans 15 amino acids. A word on this clone: The antigen is undetermined.

Here immunoSEQ multiplex PCR was the method, and the copy in TCRdb shows in-frame clones only, minus some. Among 150,000 to 250,000 clones, approximately 68% were seen once, and the ten largest hold 13%. The material sequenced was PBMCs, taken after 24 months of ibrutinib treatment. V gene TRBV9 combines with J gene TRBJ2-7, with D possibly matching TRBD2 (5 bases). The clonotype was recovered from a human donor with chronic lymphocytic leukemia. CDR3 bases: TGTGCCAGCAGCGTAGACCCCGGAGGTTCCTACGAGCAGTACTTC. Protein: CASSVDPGGSYEQYF.